This passage covers 11 T cell receptor beta chains from one sample sequenced in a study of blood T cell repertoires in COVID-19. Using immunoSEQ multiplex PCR, the repertoire was profiled, and TCRdb retains in-frame clones only, with some absent. This sample carries roughly 100,000 clones, around 73% of them seen once, and the ten largest clones take about 9.6%. The material sequenced was peripheral blood. Receptors were obtained from a man in his 60s with active or convalescent COVID-19.

This clone was detected a few times. The V call is TRBV12-3 or TRBV12-4, the J call TRBJ1-2; D call uncertain. With 3 bases removed from V and 7 bases from J, the gap between germline ends came to 12 bases. CDR3 size: 13 residues. CDR3 in DNA: TGTGCCAGCAGTTTGTCCGGCCCAGGTGGCTACACCTTC. This gives the protein CASSLSGPGGYTF.

This chain uses TRBV4-1 with TRBJ1-5; 10 nucleotides align to TRBD1. V trimming: 5 bases; J trimming: 6 bases; junction bases outside the gene matches: 7. This CDR3 region has 15 residues. Germline V gene sequence: CDR1 MGHRA, CDR2 YSYEKL. CDR3 in DNA: TGCGCCAGCAGCTCGTCCGGGACAGGGGTTCAGCCCCAGCATTTT. Translating it yields CASSSSGTGVQPQHF.

Only a few counts were recorded for this clone. V usage is TRBV11-2 and J usage is TRBJ2-1; tentative D call: TRBD2 (6 bases). The CDR3 is 15 amino acids. V lost 5 bases to trimming and J lost 4 bases, with 15 bases between them. From germline, CDR1 is SGHAT and CDR2 FQNNGV. CDR3 in amino acids: CASSLTSSGYNEQFF. DNA for the CDR3: TGTGCCAGCAGCCTCACTAGCTCGGGGTACAATGAGCAGTTCTTC.

This sequence joins TRBV6-2 or TRBV6-3 and TRBJ2-7; 10 bases are a match to TRBD2. J was trimmed by 4 bases and V by 2 bases; bases with no gene match: 8. Germline values: CDR1 MNHEY, CDR2 SVGEGT. CDR3 length: 16 amino acids. The CDR3 bases are TGTGCCAGCAGTTACGGTAGCGGGAGGCCTCTTTACGAGCAGTACGTC. Translating it yields CASSYGSGRPLYEQYV.

The rearrangement uses TRBV23-1 and TRBJ1-4; TRBD1 is a possible D gene (5 bases). TRBV23-1 is designated an ORF whose function remains uncertain. The CDR3 sequence is 13 residues long. Trimming removed 6 bases from V and 11 bases from J, with 16 bases in between. The CDR3 nucleotides read TGCGCCAGCAGCCACCCAAGGGGATTTAAACTGTTTTTT. Its translation: CASSHPRGFKLFF.

The chain links TRBV12-3 or TRBV12-4 to TRBJ1-2; possible D gene TRBD1, 6 bases. Trimming cost V 6 bases and J 6 bases, with 11 bases left between them. The CDR3 spans 12 residues. CDR3 sequence (DNA): TGTGCCAGCAGCCCTCAGGGGCATGGCTACACCTTC. Translated: CASSPQGHGYTF.

The chain combines TRBV4-3 with TRBJ1-2; TRBD1 aligns across 10 bases. The trim removed 4 bases at V and 6 bases at J, leaving 8 bases unmatched. Germline V CDR1 and CDR2: LGHNA, YSLEER. This CDR3 region has 15 residues. The CDR3 bases are TGCGCCAGCAGCCCCGGGACAGGGGAAAGGAATGGCTACACCTTC. It translates to CASSPGTGERNGYTF.

This clone was observed a few times. J is TRBJ1-3 and V is TRBV4-2; 7 bases are a match to TRBD1. This CDR3 contains 18 residues. Germline CDR1 reads LGHNA; CDR2 reads YNFKEQ. Germline trimming cut 4 bases from V and 0 bases from J; bases unmatched to any gene: 12. The CDR3 is CASSPRQGRGRSGNTIYF. The CDR3, as DNA: TGTGCCAGCAGCCCCCGACAGGGACGCGGTCGCTCTGGAAACACCATATATTTT.

This chain uses TRBV11-3 with TRBJ2-2; 9 bases match TRBD2. This CDR3 has 18 amino acids. Germline V gives CDR1 SGHNT, CDR2 YENEEA. V lost 4 bases, J lost 7 bases, and 16 bases stayed unmatched. CDR3 protein: CASSSPGSGRSGIGELFF. CDR3 nucleotides: TGTGCCAGCAGCTCCCCCGGTAGCGGGAGATCAGGTATCGGGGAGCTGTTTTTT.

The chain couples TRBV6-4 to TRBJ2-2; no definite D call. Germline V gene lookup returns CDR1 MRHNA and CDR2 SNTAGT. V lost 6 bases and J lost 3, with 5 bases in between. There are 12 residues in the CDR3. In DNA, the CDR3 is TGTGCCAGCAGCCCGGACACCGGGGAGCTGTTTTTT. This sequence encodes CASSPDTGELFF.

This chain links TRBV7-8 with TRBJ2-1; TRBD2 matches 11 bases. The CDR3 spans 15 residues. Germline V lookup: CDR1 SGHVS, CDR2 FQNEAQ. After removal of 5 bases from V and 6 bases from J, the junction contained 6 bases not matched to a gene. The CDR3 sequence is CASSPTSGRTNEQFF. The DNA of the CDR3 is TGTGCCAGCAGCCCTACTAGCGGGAGAACCAATGAGCAGTTCTTC. Full variable domain (remainder filled in from reference TRBV7-8 and TRBJ2-1): GAGVSQSPRYKVAKRGQDVALRCDPISGHVSLFWYQQALGQGPEFLTYFQNEAQLDKSGLPSDRFFAERPEGSVSTLKIQRTQQEDSAVYLCASSPTSGRTNEQFFGPGTRLTVL.